This T cell receptor (beta chain) stems from a study of shared clonotypes between healthy human individuals. The study, taken as a whole, reports: Sampling involved blood alone; tissue repertoires likely differ.

Clones were sequenced by immunoSEQ multiplex PCR, and TCRdb holds only the in-frame ones, with some missing. The table shows approximately 2.5 million clones, with around nine tenths occurring only once. Per germline, CDR1 SQVTM and CDR2 ANQGSEA. Trimming left V 4 bases short and J 8 bases short, with 17 bases between. The CDR3 totals 14 residues. This clone was seen a few times. What it recognizes is unknown. HIV-negative, healthy adults without recent acute infections or vaccinations were the donors. Material: naive CD4+ T cells sorted from blood. Indicated subset: CD45RA+ positively selected. This TCR came from a man younger than 30 in good health. This sequence joins TRBV29-1 and TRBJ1-4; D may be TRBD1 (5 bases). CDR3 region: CSVAGDRGSEKLFF. The CDR3, as DNA: TGCAGCGTTGCCGGGGACCGGGGGAGCGAAAAACTGTTTTTT.